This T cell receptor (beta chain) was profiled in a study of blood T cells in healthy people across ages. Findings and limits, study-wide: A conclusive naive versus antigen-experienced comparison was prevented by the unsorted PBMCs.

The use of a sample-barcoded 5' primer and a J-beta primer mix characterized a second PCR of about 7 to 12 cycles. Using its own MiXCR run on the 5' RACE reads, TCRdb lists one record per CDR3 protein. The sample includes about 400,000 distinct CDR3 sequences, approximately 52% seen only once; the top ten take 51%. Concerning this clonotype: Its target is unknown. One end of the junction is discordant with germline, which a read error may explain.

CDR1 SSHAT and CDR2 FNYEAQ come from the germline V gene (reference sequence). The CDR3 spans 13 residues. The chain links TRBV7-7 to TRBJ2-7; 7 bases align to TRBD1. Source material: blood. This clonotype was sampled from a man aged 55 to 70 in good health. The CDR3 loop is CASSQGQFNEQYF. The CDR3 DNA follows: TGTGCTAGCAGCCAGGGACAGTTCAACGAGCAGTACTTC. Combining the CDR3 with reference TRBV7-7 and TRBJ2-7 gives the whole variable domain GAGVSQSPRYKVTKRGQDVTLRCDPISSHATLYWYQQALGQGPEFLTYFNYEAQPDKSGLPSDRFSAERPEGSISTLTIQRTEQRDSAMYRCASSQGQFNEQYFGPGTRLTVT.